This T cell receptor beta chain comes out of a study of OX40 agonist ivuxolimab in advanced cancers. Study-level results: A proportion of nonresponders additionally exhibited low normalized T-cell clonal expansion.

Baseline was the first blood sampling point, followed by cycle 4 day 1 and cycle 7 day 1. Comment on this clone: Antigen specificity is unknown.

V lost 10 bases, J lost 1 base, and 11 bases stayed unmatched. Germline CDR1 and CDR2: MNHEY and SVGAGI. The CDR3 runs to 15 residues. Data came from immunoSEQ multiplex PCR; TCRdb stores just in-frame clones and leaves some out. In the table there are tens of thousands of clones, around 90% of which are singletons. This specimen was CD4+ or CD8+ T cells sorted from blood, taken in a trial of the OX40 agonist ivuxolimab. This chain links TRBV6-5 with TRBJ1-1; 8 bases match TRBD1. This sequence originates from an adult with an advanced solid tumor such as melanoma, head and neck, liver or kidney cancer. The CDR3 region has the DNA TGTGCCACCACCTTCCGACAGGGGTCGAACACTGAAGCTTTCTTT. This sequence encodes CATTFRQGSNTEAFF.